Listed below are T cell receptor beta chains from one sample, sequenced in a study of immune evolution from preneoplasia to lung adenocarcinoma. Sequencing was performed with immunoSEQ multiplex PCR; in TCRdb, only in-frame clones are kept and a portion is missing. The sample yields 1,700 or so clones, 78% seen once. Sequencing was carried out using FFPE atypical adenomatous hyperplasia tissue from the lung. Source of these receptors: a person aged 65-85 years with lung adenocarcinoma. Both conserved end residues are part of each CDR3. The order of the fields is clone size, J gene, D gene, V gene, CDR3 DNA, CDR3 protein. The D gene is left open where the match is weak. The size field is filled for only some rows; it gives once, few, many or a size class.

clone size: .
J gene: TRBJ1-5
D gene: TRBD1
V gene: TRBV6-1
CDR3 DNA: TGTGCCAGCTTCGAGGGACAGACCAATCAGCCCCAGCATTTT
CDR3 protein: CASFEGQTNQPQHF

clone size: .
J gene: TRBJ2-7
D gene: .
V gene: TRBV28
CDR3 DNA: TGTGCCACTGGGGCAGGTGGGTACTACGAGCAGTACTTC
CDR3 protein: CATGAGGYYEQYF

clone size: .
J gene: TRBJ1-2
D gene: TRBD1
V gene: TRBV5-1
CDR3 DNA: TGCGCCAGCAGTGACAGGGAAAAGAACTATGGCTACACCTTC
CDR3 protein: CASSDREKNYGYTF

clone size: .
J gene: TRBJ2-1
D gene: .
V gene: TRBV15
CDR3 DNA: TGTGCCACCAGCAGAGGACGGGGACCAAGCTCCTACAATGAGCAGTTCTTC
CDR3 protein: CATSRGRGPSSYNEQFF

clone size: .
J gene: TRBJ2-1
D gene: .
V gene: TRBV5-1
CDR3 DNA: TGCGCCAGCAGCTTGGCCGGGACCCCAGTTCCCCCGTTCTTC
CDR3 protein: CASSLAGTPVPPFF

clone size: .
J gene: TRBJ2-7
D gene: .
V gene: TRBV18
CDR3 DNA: TGTGCCAGCTCACCAACTATCCTCTACGAGCAGTACTTC
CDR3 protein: CASSPTILYEQYF

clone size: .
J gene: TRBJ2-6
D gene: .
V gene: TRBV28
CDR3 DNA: TGTGCCAGCAGTTTGGGACCGCCCTCTGGGGCCAACGTCCTGACTTTC
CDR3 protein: CASSLGPPSGANVLTF

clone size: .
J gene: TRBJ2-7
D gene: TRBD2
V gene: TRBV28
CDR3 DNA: TGTGCCAGCAGTGCCGGGACTAGCGGGTCTTACGAGCAGTACTTC
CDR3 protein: CASSAGTSGSYEQYF

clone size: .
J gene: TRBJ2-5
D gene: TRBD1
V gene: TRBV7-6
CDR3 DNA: TGTGCCAGCAGCTCCCGTGCCGGGACAGGGGGCCGAGAGACCCAGTACTTC
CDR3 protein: CASSSRAGTGGRETQYF

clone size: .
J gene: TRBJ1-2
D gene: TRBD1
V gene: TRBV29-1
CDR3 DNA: TGCAGCGTCCAGTCCGGGACAGGGTATTCGGACTACACCTTC
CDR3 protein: CSVQSGTGYSDYTF

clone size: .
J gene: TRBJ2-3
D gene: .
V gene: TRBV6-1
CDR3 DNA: TGTGCCAGTGACAGTGTAGGAAACACAGATACGCAGTATTTT
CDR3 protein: CASDSVGNTDTQYF

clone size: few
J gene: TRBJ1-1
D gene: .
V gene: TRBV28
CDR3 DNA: TGTGCCAGCACCCCAACCGGGGGGTGGAACACTGAAGCTTTCTTT
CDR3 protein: CASTPTGGWNTEAFF

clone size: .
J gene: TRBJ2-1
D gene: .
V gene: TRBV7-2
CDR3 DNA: TGTGCCAGCAGCTTAGCGCGTAGCAGCGGTCCGTTCTTC
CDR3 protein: CASSLARSSGPFF

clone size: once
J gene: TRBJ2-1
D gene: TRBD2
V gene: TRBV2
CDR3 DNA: TGTGCCAGCAGTGAACTAGCGGGATTGGTTGAGCAGTTCTTC
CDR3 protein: CASSELAGLVEQFF

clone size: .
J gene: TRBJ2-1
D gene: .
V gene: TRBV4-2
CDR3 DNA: TGTGCCAGCAGCCAAGATTCCTTCACCTCCTACAATGAGCAGTTCTTC
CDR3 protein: CASSQDSFTSYNEQFF

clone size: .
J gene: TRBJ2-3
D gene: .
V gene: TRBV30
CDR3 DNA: TGTGCCTGGAGTGTCGCAGGCACAGATACGCAGTATTTT
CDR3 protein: CAWSVAGTDTQYF

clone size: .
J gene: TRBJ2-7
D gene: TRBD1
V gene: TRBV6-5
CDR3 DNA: TGTGCCACCCGACAGGGGCCCACACCCGAGCAGTACTTC
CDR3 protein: CATRQGPTPEQYF

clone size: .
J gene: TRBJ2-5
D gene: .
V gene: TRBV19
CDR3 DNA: TGTGCCAGTAGTCCGACCCACAGCACAGAGACCCAGTACTTC
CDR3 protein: CASSPTHSTETQYF

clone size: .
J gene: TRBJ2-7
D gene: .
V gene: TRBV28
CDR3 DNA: TGTGCCAGCAGCTACCCCGGACTCCCTCGGGGGCAGTACTTC
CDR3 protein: CASSYPGLPRGQYF

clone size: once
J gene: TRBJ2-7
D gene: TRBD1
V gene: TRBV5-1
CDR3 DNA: TGCGCCAGCAGCGCAGGACAGGGGAATTACGAGCAGTACTTC
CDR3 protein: CASSAGQGNYEQYF

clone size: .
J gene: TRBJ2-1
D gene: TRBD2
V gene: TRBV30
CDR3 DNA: TGTGCCTGGAGTTTACTAGCGGGAGAGGTAAATGAGCAGTTCTTC
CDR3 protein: CAWSLLAGEVNEQFF

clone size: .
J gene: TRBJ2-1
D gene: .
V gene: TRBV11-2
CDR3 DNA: TGTGCCAGCAGCTTAGATCGGAATGAGCAGTTCTTC
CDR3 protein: CASSLDRNEQFF

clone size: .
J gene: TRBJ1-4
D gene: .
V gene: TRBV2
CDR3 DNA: TGTGCCAGCAGTGAAGATAAGATCACGGCCAAACTGTTTTTT
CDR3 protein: CASSEDKITAKLFF

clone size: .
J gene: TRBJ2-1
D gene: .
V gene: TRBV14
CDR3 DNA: TGTGCCAGCAGCCAAGATAGTCGGGAGTTGGGTGAGCAGTTCTTC
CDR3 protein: CASSQDSRELGEQFF

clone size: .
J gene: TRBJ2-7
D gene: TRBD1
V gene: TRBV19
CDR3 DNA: TGTGCCAGTAGTGAAACCGGGACAGGAACCTACGAGCAGTACTTC
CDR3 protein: CASSETGTGTYEQYF

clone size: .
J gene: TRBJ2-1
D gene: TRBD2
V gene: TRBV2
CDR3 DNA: TGTGCCAGCAGTGGGCAGCTAGCGGGTAAAAATGAGCAGTTCTTC
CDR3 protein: CASSGQLAGKNEQFF

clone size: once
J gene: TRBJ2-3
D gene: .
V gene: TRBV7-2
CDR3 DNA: TGTGCCAGCAGCTTAGGTGGCGGGATGTCAGATACGCAGTATTTT
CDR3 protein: CASSLGGGMSDTQYF